This paragraph covers one TCR beta chain sequence. The sample originates from a study of CD8 T cells in Susac syndrome. CD8+ and CD4+ T cells circulating in blood were sequenced for TCR beta. cDNA came from about 0.46 to 1 ug RNA primed by random hexamers. TCRdb fed the immunoSEQ multiplex PCR reads into MiXCR, producing one record per CDR3 protein. The sample consists of about 300,000 distinct CDR3 sequences, roughly 90% of them appearing once. CDR1 is MGHRA and CDR2 is YSYEKL in the germline V gene. Trimming removed 1 base at V and 4 bases at J, with 14 bases between. This CDR3 spans 15 amino acids. The V call is TRBV4-1, the J call TRBJ2-7; D is ambiguous. The source material was CD8+ T cells from PBMCs. This sequence originates from a human donor with multiple sclerosis. CDR3 region: CASSQGPGGPYEQYF. DNA for the CDR3: TGCGCCAGCAGCCAAGGACCGGGCGGTCCTTACGAGCAGTACTTC.